The rows below give T cell receptor beta chains drawn from one sample of a study of graft-versus-host responses after intestinal transplantation. These receptors have no known antigen. Profiling relied on immunoSEQ multiplex PCR, and the TCRdb table lists in-frame clones only, not all of them. In the table there are 84,000 or so clones, roughly 92% of which are singletons. The specimen was unstimulated CD4+ T cells sorted from spleen or lymph node cells, collected before intestinal transplant. These receptors came from a human donor who received an intestinal transplant. The CDR3 runs from the conserved cysteine through the conserved F or W. Each record gives: clone size, V gene, D gene, J gene, CDR3 protein, CDR3 DNA. D genes are given only for firm matches. Not every row has a clone size; where given, it reads once, few, many or a size class.

clone_size: NA
v_call: TRBV9
d_call: TRBD2
j_call: TRBJ2-7
cdr3_aa: CASSVDGLAGRYEQYF
cdr3_nt: TGTGCCAGCAGCGTAGACGGACTAGCGGGAAGGTACGAGCAGTACTTC

clone_size: NA
v_call: TRBV6-4
d_call: TRBD2
j_call: TRBJ2-1
cdr3_aa: CASSELAGGPHEQFF
cdr3_nt: TGTGCCAGCAGCGAACTAGCGGGAGGGCCCCATGAGCAGTTCTTC

clone_size: NA
v_call: TRBV9
d_call: NA
j_call: TRBJ2-7
cdr3_aa: CASSVEGRREQYF
cdr3_nt: TGTGCCAGCAGCGTAGAGGGGCGGCGGGAGCAGTACTTC

clone_size: NA
v_call: TRBV2
d_call: TRBD2
j_call: TRBJ2-1
cdr3_aa: CASSLGLAVRNEQFF
cdr3_nt: TGTGCCAGCAGTTTGGGACTAGCGGTCAGGAATGAGCAGTTCTTC

clone_size: NA
v_call: TRBV7-3
d_call: NA
j_call: TRBJ2-6
cdr3_aa: CASSPVGANVLTF
cdr3_nt: TGTGCCAGCAGTCCCGTGGGGGCCAACGTCCTGACTTTC

clone_size: NA
v_call: TRBV6-1
d_call: NA
j_call: TRBJ1-1
cdr3_aa: CASSFKRRAEAFF
cdr3_nt: TGTGCCAGCAGTTTCAAACGGAGGGCCGAAGCTTTCTTT

clone_size: once
v_call: TRBV14
d_call: TRBD2
j_call: TRBJ2-3
cdr3_aa: CASSHGLADSTDTQYF
cdr3_nt: TGTGCCAGCAGCCATGGACTAGCGGATAGCACAGATACGCAGTATTTT

clone_size: NA
v_call: TRBV5-1
d_call: NA
j_call: TRBJ2-1
cdr3_aa: CASSLEAAYNEQFF
cdr3_nt: TGCGCCAGCAGCTTGGAGGCAGCGTACAATGAGCAGTTCTTC

clone_size: NA
v_call: TRBV28
d_call: NA
j_call: TRBJ1-5
cdr3_aa: CASSLSPRAGNQPQHF
cdr3_nt: TGTGCCAGCAGTTTATCTCCCCGAGCGGGCAATCAGCCCCAGCATTTT

clone_size: NA
v_call: TRBV7-8
d_call: NA
j_call: TRBJ2-7
cdr3_aa: CASSLATHYEQYF
cdr3_nt: TGTGCCAGCAGCTTAGCGACACACTACGAGCAGTACTTC

clone_size: NA
v_call: TRBV20-1
d_call: NA
j_call: TRBJ1-1
cdr3_aa: CSASDGVEAFF
cdr3_nt: TGCAGTGCTTCAGACGGCGTTGAAGCTTTCTTT

clone_size: few
v_call: TRBV30
d_call: TRBD1
j_call: TRBJ1-5
cdr3_aa: CAWNQGASQPQHF
cdr3_nt: TGTGCCTGGAACCAGGGGGCTAGTCAGCCCCAGCATTTT

clone_size: NA
v_call: TRBV25-1
d_call: NA
j_call: TRBJ1-1
cdr3_aa: CASSEGGAGEAFF
cdr3_nt: TGTGCCAGCAGTGAGGGGGGGGCGGGTGAAGCTTTCTTT

clone_size: NA
v_call: TRBV9
d_call: TRBD2
j_call: TRBJ2-7
cdr3_aa: CASSVDGLALDPTYEQYF
cdr3_nt: TGTGCCAGCAGCGTAGACGGACTAGCGCTAGACCCCACCTACGAGCAGTACTTC

clone_size: NA
v_call: TRBV5-4
d_call: TRBD1
j_call: TRBJ1-1
cdr3_aa: CASSLVGGRNEAFF
cdr3_nt: TGTGCCAGCAGCTTAGTAGGGGGCCGAAATGAAGCTTTCTTT

clone_size: once
v_call: TRBV21-1
d_call: NA
j_call: TRBJ2-5
cdr3_aa: CASSKWPERAGAETQYF
cdr3_nt: TGTGCCAGCAGCAAATGGCCGGAGAGAGCGGGAGCAGAGACCCAGTACTTC

clone_size: NA
v_call: TRBV30
d_call: NA
j_call: TRBJ1-1
cdr3_aa: CAWSDSIEAFF
cdr3_nt: TGTGCCTGGAGTGACAGCATTGAAGCTTTCTTT

clone_size: NA
v_call: TRBV29-1
d_call: NA
j_call: TRBJ2-7
cdr3_aa: CSVELLYRGLYEQYF
cdr3_nt: TGCAGCGTTGAGTTACTTTATCGAGGACTCTACGAGCAGTACTTC

clone_size: NA
v_call: TRBV5-1
d_call: NA
j_call: TRBJ2-3
cdr3_aa: CASSTAADTQYF
cdr3_nt: TGCGCCAGCAGCACGGCCGCAGATACGCAGTATTTT

clone_size: NA
v_call: TRBV21-1
d_call: NA
j_call: TRBJ2-3
cdr3_aa: CASSKADPHTDTQYF
cdr3_nt: TGTGCCAGCAGCAAAGCGGACCCTCACACAGATACGCAGTATTTT

clone_size: NA
v_call: TRBV5-6
d_call: NA
j_call: TRBJ2-1
cdr3_aa: CASSSPRQVLSYNEQFF
cdr3_nt: TGTGCCAGCAGCTCCCCGCGGCAGGTTCTCAGCTACAATGAGCAGTTCTTC

clone_size: NA
v_call: TRBV5-1
d_call: NA
j_call: TRBJ1-2
cdr3_aa: CASSPLPTGTGNGYTF
cdr3_nt: TGCGCCAGCAGCCCCCTCCCAACCGGGACCGGGAATGGCTACACCTTC

clone_size: NA
v_call: TRBV4-2
d_call: TRBD2
j_call: TRBJ2-7
cdr3_aa: CASSLRTSGRYEQYF
cdr3_nt: TGTGCCAGCAGCCTCCGGACTAGCGGGAGGTACGAGCAGTACTTC

clone_size: NA
v_call: TRBV4-1
d_call: TRBD2
j_call: TRBJ2-1
cdr3_aa: CASSQDPGRAYNEQFF
cdr3_nt: TGCGCCAGCAGCCAGGATCCCGGGAGGGCCTACAATGAGCAGTTCTTC

clone_size: NA
v_call: TRBV6-1
d_call: NA
j_call: TRBJ2-7
cdr3_aa: CASSEALGGGHSYEQYF
cdr3_nt: TGTGCCAGCAGTGAAGCGCTCGGGGGCGGACACTCCTACGAGCAGTACTTC

clone_size: few
v_call: TRBV4-2
d_call: TRBD2
j_call: TRBJ2-1
cdr3_aa: CASSRNSVREGSSSYNEQFF
cdr3_nt: TGTGCCAGCAGCCGAAACTCGGTGCGGGAGGGCTCGAGCTCCTACAATGAGCAGTTCTTC

clone_size: NA
v_call: TRBV27
d_call: NA
j_call: TRBJ2-5
cdr3_aa: CASSLVDQETQYF
cdr3_nt: TGTGCCAGCAGTTTAGTTGATCAAGAGACCCAGTACTTC

clone_size: NA
v_call: TRBV27
d_call: TRBD1
j_call: TRBJ1-4
cdr3_aa: CASRGQGQPSNEKLFF
cdr3_nt: TGTGCCAGCCGTGGACAGGGGCAACCTTCCAATGAAAAACTGTTTTTT

clone_size: NA
v_call: TRBV4-1
d_call: TRBD1
j_call: TRBJ2-7
cdr3_aa: CASSLFGTGPYEQYF
cdr3_nt: TGCGCCAGCAGCCTATTCGGGACAGGTCCCTACGAGCAGTACTTC

clone_size: NA
v_call: TRBV5-4
d_call: TRBD2
j_call: TRBJ2-7
cdr3_aa: CASSLRTSGRPNEQYF
cdr3_nt: TGTGCCAGCAGCTTACGGACTAGCGGGAGGCCGAACGAGCAGTACTTC

clone_size: NA
v_call: TRBV9
d_call: TRBD2
j_call: TRBJ2-3
cdr3_aa: CASSTGLAADTQYF
cdr3_nt: TGTGCCAGCAGCACGGGACTAGCGGCAGATACGCAGTATTTT

clone_size: NA
v_call: TRBV7-3
d_call: TRBD2
j_call: TRBJ2-3
cdr3_aa: CANGLAGGPRTDTQYF
cdr3_nt: TGTGCCAACGGACTAGCGGGAGGGCCAAGGACAGATACGCAGTATTTT

clone_size: NA
v_call: TRBV9
d_call: TRBD1
j_call: TRBJ2-2
cdr3_aa: CASSVGIAGGGTGELFF
cdr3_nt: TGTGCCAGCAGCGTAGGGATAGCAGGGGGTGGCACCGGGGAGCTGTTTTTT

clone_size: few
v_call: TRBV4-1
d_call: TRBD2
j_call: TRBJ2-7
cdr3_aa: CASSQGLAGRSYEQYF
cdr3_nt: TGCGCCAGCAGCCAAGGACTAGCGGGCCGCTCCTACGAGCAGTACTTC

clone_size: NA
v_call: TRBV7-3
d_call: NA
j_call: TRBJ1-1
cdr3_aa: CASSSQMNTEAFF
cdr3_nt: TGTGCCAGCAGCTCCCAGATGAACACTGAAGCTTTCTTT

clone_size: NA
v_call: TRBV5-1
d_call: NA
j_call: TRBJ1-6
cdr3_aa: CASSENSRGDSPLHF
cdr3_nt: TGCGCCAGCAGCGAGAACAGTCGAGGGGATTCACCCCTCCATTTT

clone_size: few
v_call: TRBV23-1
d_call: NA
j_call: TRBJ2-5
cdr3_aa: CASSQGETQYF
cdr3_nt: TGCGCCAGCAGTCAGGGAGAGACCCAGTACTTC

clone_size: NA
v_call: TRBV27
d_call: TRBD1
j_call: TRBJ2-7
cdr3_aa: CASSLLTGYGTYEQYF
cdr3_nt: TGTGCCAGCAGTTTATTGACAGGGTATGGTACCTACGAGCAGTACTTC

clone_size: NA
v_call: TRBV11-2
d_call: NA
j_call: TRBJ2-1
cdr3_aa: CASSLEVLSSYNEQFF
cdr3_nt: TGTGCCAGCAGCTTAGAAGTACTCAGCTCCTACAATGAGCAGTTCTTC

clone_size: NA
v_call: TRBV6-5
d_call: TRBD2
j_call: TRBJ2-7
cdr3_aa: CASSGRASGTYEQYF
cdr3_nt: TGTGCCAGCTCCGGGAGGGCTAGCGGGACCTACGAGCAGTACTTC

clone_size: NA
v_call: TRBV27
d_call: NA
j_call: TRBJ2-1
cdr3_aa: CASSPPRGRVGERQFF
cdr3_nt: TGTGCCAGCAGTCCCCCACGCGGACGCGTTGGGGAACGGCAGTTCTTC

clone_size: NA
v_call: TRBV18
d_call: NA
j_call: TRBJ2-5
cdr3_aa: CASSPLLPGHQETQYF
cdr3_nt: TGTGCCAGCTCACCCCTCTTACCGGGACATCAAGAGACCCAGTACTTC

clone_size: NA
v_call: TRBV28
d_call: NA
j_call: TRBJ2-7
cdr3_aa: CASSKGFGYEQYF
cdr3_nt: TGTGCCAGCAGTAAGGGTTTTGGGTACGAGCAGTACTTC

clone_size: once
v_call: TRBV30
d_call: NA
j_call: TRBJ1-2
cdr3_aa: CAGKEWRNYGYTF
cdr3_nt: TGTGCCGGAAAAGAGTGGCGGAACTATGGCTACACCTTC

clone_size: NA
v_call: TRBV4-1
d_call: NA
j_call: TRBJ1-5
cdr3_aa: CASSPPRSPPQHF
cdr3_nt: TGCGCCAGCAGCCCCCCGCGTAGTCCGCCCCAGCATTTT

clone_size: NA
v_call: TRBV28
d_call: NA
j_call: TRBJ1-4
cdr3_aa: CASSSLRGLGNEKLFF
cdr3_nt: TGTGCCAGCAGCTCCCTTCGGGGGCTCGGTAATGAAAAACTGTTTTTT

clone_size: once
v_call: TRBV9
d_call: NA
j_call: TRBJ1-4
cdr3_aa: CASSVTGTNEKLFF
cdr3_nt: TGTGCCAGCAGCGTAACAGGAACTAATGAAAAACTGTTTTTT

clone_size: NA
v_call: TRBV30
d_call: NA
j_call: TRBJ1-1
cdr3_aa: CAWSLGNLHVNTEASF
cdr3_nt: TGTGCCTGGAGTCTTGGGAACCTCCATGTGAACACTGAAGCTTCCTTT

clone_size: NA
v_call: TRBV18
d_call: NA
j_call: TRBJ1-2
cdr3_aa: CASSPGTGYGYTF
cdr3_nt: TGTGCCAGCTCACCCGGGACGGGTTATGGCTACACCTTC

clone_size: NA
v_call: TRBV2
d_call: TRBD1
j_call: TRBJ1-1
cdr3_aa: CASSPDRARNTEAFF
cdr3_nt: TGTGCCAGCAGCCCGGACAGGGCAAGGAACACTGAAGCTTTCTTT

clone_size: NA
v_call: TRBV5-4
d_call: TRBD1
j_call: TRBJ1-2
cdr3_aa: CASSLQGSSGYTF
cdr3_nt: TGTGCCAGCAGTCTACAGGGGAGCAGCGGCTACACCTTC

clone_size: once
v_call: TRBV11-3
d_call: NA
j_call: TRBJ2-3
cdr3_aa: CASGEQDTQYF
cdr3_nt: TGTGCCAGCGGAGAGCAGGATACGCAGTATTTT

clone_size: NA
v_call: TRBV30
d_call: NA
j_call: TRBJ1-1
cdr3_aa: CAWRRRREGTEAFF
cdr3_nt: TGTGCCTGGAGAAGGCGGAGGGAGGGCACTGAAGCTTTCTTT

clone_size: NA
v_call: TRBV9
d_call: NA
j_call: TRBJ2-2
cdr3_aa: CASSVVQGFTGGELFF
cdr3_nt: TGTGCCAGCAGCGTAGTTCAGGGTTTCACCGGAGGGGAGCTGTTTTTT